This T cell receptor beta chain was captured by sequencing in a study of breast tumors, draining lymph nodes, adjacent tissues. TCRdb reprocessed the multiplex PCR reads with MiXCR, giving one entry per CDR3 protein. This sample carries 150,000 to 200,000 distinct CDR3 sequences, about 34% of them seen once, and the ten largest clones take more than 3.5%. Breast cancer patients provided tissue from their axillary draining lymph nodes. This clonotype was counted ten times or more. V was clipped by 4 bases and J by 8 bases; unmatched bases: 8. This CDR3 has 15 amino acids. Germline lookup yields CDR1 SGHTS and CDR2 YDEGEE.

The genes are TRBV5-8 and TRBJ1-4, with TRBD1 matching 10 bases. The sequencing sample was made of axillary lymph node tissue. The source of this sequence is a female donor with breast cancer. Some clones in this sample may be carry-over from other donors' samples. The CDR3 nucleotides are TGTGCCAGCAGCCATGACAGGGGGCGCGACGAAAAACTGTTTTTT. This codes for CASSHDRGRDEKLFF.